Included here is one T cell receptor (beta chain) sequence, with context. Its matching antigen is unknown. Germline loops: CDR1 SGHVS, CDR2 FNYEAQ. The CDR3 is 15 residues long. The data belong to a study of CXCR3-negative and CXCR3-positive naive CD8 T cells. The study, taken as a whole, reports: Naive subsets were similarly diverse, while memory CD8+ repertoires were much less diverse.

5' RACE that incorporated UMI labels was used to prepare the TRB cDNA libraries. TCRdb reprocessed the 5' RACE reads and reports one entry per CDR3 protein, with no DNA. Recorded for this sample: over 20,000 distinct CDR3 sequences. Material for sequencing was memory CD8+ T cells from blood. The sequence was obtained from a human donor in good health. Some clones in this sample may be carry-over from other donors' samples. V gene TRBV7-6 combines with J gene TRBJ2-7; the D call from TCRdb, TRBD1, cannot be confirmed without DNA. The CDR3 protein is CASSPGQGASYEQYF.